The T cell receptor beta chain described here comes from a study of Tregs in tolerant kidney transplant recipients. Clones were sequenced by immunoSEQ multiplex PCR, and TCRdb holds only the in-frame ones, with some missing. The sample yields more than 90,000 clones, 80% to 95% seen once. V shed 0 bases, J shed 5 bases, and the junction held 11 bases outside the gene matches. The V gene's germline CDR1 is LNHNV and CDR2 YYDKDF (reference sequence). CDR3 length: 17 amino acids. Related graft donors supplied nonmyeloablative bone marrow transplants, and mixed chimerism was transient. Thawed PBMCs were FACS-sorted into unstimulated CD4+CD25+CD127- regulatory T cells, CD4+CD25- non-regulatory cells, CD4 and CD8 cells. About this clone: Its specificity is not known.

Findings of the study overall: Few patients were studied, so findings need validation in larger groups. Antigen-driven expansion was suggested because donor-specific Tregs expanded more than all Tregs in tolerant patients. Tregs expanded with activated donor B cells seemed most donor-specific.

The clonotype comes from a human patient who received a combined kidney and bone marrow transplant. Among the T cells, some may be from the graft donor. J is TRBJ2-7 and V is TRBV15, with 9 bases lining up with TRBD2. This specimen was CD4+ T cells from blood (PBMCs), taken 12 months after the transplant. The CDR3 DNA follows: TGTGCCACCAGCAGAGATCTCGCTAGCGGGATTCGGAACGAGCAGTACTTC. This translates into CATSRDLASGIRNEQYF.